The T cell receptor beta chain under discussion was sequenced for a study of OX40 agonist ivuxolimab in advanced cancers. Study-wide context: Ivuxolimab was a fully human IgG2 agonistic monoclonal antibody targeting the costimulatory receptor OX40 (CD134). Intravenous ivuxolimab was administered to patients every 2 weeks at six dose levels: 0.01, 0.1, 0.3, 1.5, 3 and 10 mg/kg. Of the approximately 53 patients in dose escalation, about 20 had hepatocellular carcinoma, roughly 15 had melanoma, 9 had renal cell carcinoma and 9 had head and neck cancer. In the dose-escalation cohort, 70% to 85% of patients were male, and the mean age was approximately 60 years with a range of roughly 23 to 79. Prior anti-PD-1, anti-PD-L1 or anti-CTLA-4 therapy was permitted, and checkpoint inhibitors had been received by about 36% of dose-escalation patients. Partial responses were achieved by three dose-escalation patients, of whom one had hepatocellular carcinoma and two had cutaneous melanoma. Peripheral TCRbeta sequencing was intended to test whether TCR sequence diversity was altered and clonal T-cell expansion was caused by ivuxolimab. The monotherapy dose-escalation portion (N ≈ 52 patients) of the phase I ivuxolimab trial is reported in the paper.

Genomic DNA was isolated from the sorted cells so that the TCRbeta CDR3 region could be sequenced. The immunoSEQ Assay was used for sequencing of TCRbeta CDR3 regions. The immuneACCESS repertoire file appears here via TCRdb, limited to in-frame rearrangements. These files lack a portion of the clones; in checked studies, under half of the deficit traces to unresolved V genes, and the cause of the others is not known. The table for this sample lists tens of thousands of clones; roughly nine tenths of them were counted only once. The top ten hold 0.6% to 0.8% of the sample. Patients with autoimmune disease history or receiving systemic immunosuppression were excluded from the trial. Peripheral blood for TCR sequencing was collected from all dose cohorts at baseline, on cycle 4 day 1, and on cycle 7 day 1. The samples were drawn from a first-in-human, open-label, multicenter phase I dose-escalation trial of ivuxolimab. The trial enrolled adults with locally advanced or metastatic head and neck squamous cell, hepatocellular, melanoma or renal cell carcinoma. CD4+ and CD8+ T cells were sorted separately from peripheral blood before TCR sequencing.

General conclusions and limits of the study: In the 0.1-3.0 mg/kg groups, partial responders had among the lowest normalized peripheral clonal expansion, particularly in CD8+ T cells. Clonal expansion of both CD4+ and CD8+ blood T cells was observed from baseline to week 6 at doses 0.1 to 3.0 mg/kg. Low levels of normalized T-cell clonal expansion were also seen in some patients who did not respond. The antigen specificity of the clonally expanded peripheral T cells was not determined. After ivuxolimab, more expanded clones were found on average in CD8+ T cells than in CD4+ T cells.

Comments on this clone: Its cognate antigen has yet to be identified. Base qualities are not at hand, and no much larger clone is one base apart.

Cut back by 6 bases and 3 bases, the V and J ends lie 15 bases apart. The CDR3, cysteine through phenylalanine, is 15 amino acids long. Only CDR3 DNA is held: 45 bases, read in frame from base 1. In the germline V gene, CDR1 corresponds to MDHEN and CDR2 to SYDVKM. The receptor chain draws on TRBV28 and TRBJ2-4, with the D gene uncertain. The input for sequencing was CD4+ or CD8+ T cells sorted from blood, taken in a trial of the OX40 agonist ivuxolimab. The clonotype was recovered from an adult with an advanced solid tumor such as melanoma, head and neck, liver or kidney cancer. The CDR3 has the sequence CASSLATPGKNIQYF. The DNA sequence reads TGTGCCAGCAGCCTCGCCACCCCTGGCAAAAACATTCAGTACTTC. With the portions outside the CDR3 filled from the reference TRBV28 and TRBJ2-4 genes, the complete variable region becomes DVKVTQSSRYLVKRTGEKVFLECVQDMDHENMFWYRQDPGLGLRLIYFSYDVKMKEKGDIPEGYSVSREKKERFSLILESASTNQTSMYLCASSLATPGKNIQYFGAGTRLSVL.